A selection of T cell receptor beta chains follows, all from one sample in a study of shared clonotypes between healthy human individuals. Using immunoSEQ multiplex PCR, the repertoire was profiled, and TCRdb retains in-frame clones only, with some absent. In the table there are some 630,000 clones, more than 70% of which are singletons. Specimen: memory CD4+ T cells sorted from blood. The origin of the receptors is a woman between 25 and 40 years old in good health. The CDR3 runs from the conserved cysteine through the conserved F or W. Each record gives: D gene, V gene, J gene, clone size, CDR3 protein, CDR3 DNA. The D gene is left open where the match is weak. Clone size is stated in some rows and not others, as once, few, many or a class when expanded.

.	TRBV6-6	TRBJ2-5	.	CASSYSKGGETQYF	TGTGCCAGCAGTTACTCGAAGGGGGGGGAGACCCAGTACTTC
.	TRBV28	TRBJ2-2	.	CASSPPPLWAGELFF	TGTGCCAGCAGTCCTCCACCGTTATGGGCCGGGGAGCTGTTTTTT
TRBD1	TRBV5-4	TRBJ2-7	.	CASSGTGDYEQYF	TGTGCCAGCAGCGGGACAGGGGACTACGAGCAGTACTTC
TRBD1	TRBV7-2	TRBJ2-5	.	CASSAGQGAGTQYF	TGTGCCAGCAGCGCGGGACAGGGGGCGGGGACCCAGTACTTC
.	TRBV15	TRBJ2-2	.	CATSRGDSGNTGELFF	TGTGCCACCAGCAGAGGGGATAGCGGGAACACCGGGGAGCTGTTTTTT
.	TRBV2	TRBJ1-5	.	CASSGTGSQPQHF	TGTGCCAGCAGTGGAACAGGGAGTCAGCCCCAGCATTTT
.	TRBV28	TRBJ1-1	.	CASSHRVSPLEAFF	TGTGCCAGCAGTCATCGAGTCTCGCCCCTTGAAGCTTTCTTT
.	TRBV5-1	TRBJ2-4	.	CASSLARDGGGRDIQYF	TGCGCCAGCAGCTTGGCCCGGGACGGGGGTGGAAGGGACATTCAGTACTTC
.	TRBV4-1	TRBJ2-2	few	CASSLRRATGELFF	TGCGCCAGCAGCCTGCGACGAGCCACCGGGGAGCTGTTTTTT
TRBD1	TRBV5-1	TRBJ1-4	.	CASSRRATGQSDEKLFF	TGCGCCAGCAGCCGACGGGCGACAGGGCAGAGTGATGAAAAACTGTTTTTT
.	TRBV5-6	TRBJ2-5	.	CASSYTGAGGQTQYF	TGTGCCAGCAGCTATACCGGTGCCGGAGGCCAGACCCAGTACTTC
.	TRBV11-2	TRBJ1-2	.	CASSPRVDGYTF	TGTGCCAGCAGCCCGAGGGTAGATGGCTACACCTTC
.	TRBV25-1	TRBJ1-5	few	CASSEQGNSNQPQHF	TGTGCCAGCAGTGAACAGGGAAATAGCAATCAGCCCCAGCATTTT
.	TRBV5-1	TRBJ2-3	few	CASSFGQGGPGDTQYF	TGCGCCAGCAGCTTTGGCCAGGGGGGCCCCGGAGATACGCAGTATTTT
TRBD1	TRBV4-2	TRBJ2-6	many	CASSPRTGSGANVLTF	TGTGCCAGCAGCCCGCGGACAGGCTCTGGGGCCAACGTCCTGACTTTC
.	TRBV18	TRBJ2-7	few	CASSPSNDAYEQYF	TGTGCCAGCTCACCATCAAACGACGCCTACGAGCAGTACTTC
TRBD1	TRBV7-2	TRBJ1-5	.	CASSVLGGGSQPQHF	TGTGCCAGCAGCGTGTTAGGGGGCGGTAGTCAGCCCCAGCATTTT
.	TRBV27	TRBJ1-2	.	CASSLSRVGGYTF	TGTGCCAGCAGTTTATCCAGGGTGGGAGGCTACACCTTC
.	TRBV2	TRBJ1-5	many	CASSEAGTVRGQPQHF	TGTGCCAGCAGTGAGGCAGGGACGGTGAGGGGTCAGCCCCAGCATTTT
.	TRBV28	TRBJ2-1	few	CASGRSSYNEQFF	TGTGCCAGCGGCCGTAGCTCCTACAATGAGCAGTTCTTC
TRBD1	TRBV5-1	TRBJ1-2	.	CASSLGTGGPNGYTF	TGCGCCAGCAGCCTCGGGACAGGGGGCCCCAATGGCTACACCTTC
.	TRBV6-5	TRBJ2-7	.	CASSYSNLASDEQYF	TGTGCCAGCAGTTACTCGAACCTAGCCTCGGACGAGCAGTACTTC
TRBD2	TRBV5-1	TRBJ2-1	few	CASSFGAGGGNEQFF	TGCGCCAGCAGCTTCGGAGCGGGAGGGGGCAATGAGCAGTTCTTC
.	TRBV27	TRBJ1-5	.	CAICRGRRGNQPQHF	TGTGCCATCTGCAGGGGACGCCGGGGCAATCAGCCCCAGCATTTT
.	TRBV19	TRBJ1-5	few	CASSRQVERPQHF	TGTGCCAGTAGCCGACAGGTAGAGAGACCCCAGCATTTT
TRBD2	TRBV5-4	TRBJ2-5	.	CASSLEPSGREETQYF	TGTGCCAGCAGCCTGGAGCCTAGCGGGAGAGAAGAGACCCAGTACTTC
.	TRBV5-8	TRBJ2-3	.	CASSLQSGSTDTQYF	TGTGCCAGCAGCTTGCAAAGCGGGAGCACAGATACGCAGTATTTT
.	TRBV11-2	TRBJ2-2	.	CASSLDRPSLNTGELFF	TGTGCCAGCAGCTTAGATCGGCCCAGCCTGAACACCGGGGAGCTGTTTTTT
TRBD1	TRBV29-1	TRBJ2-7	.	CSVERQGNNEQYF	TGCAGCGTTGAACGACAGGGGAACAACGAGCAGTACTTC
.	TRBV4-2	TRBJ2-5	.	CASSQAAGLGQETQYF	TGTGCCAGCAGCCAAGCTGCGGGTTTGGGTCAAGAGACCCAGTACTTC
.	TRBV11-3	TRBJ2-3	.	CASSPRAGSTDTQYF	TGTGCCAGCAGCCCCCGGGCAGGGAGCACAGATACGCAGTATTTT
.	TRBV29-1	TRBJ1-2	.	CSASRLGANYGYTF	TGCAGCGCCTCTAGACTCGGAGCTAACTATGGCTACACCTTC
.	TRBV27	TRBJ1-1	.	CASSPPGRRGNTEAFF	TGTGCCAGCAGTCCACCGGGGAGGCGGGGGAACACTGAAGCTTTCTTT
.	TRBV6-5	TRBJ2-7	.	CASSSGLLSYEQYF	TGTGCCAGCAGTTCAGGCCTCCTCTCCTACGAGCAGTACTTC
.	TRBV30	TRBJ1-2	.	CAWSIEHSLIRGYTF	TGTGCCTGGAGTATTGAACACAGTCTAATCCGCGGCTACACCTTC
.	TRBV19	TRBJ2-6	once	CASSIDPYSGANVLTF	TGTGCCAGTAGTATAGATCCTTATTCTGGGGCCAACGTCCTGACTTTC
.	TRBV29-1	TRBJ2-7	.	CSVVVGEPYEQYF	TGCAGCGTTGTGGTAGGGGAGCCCTACGAGCAGTACTTC
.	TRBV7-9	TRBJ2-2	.	CASSLDTGGSGELFF	TGTGCCAGCAGCTTAGATACAGGAGGGAGCGGGGAGCTGTTTTTT
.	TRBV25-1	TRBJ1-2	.	CASSANLHGSHGYTF	TGTGCCAGCAGTGCAAACCTCCACGGAAGTCATGGCTACACCTTC
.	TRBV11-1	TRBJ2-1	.	CASSPNPGLEQFF	TGTGCCAGCAGCCCAAATCCGGGGCTCGAGCAGTTCTTC
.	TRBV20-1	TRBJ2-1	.	CSARLAAEQFF	TGCAGTGCTAGACTTGCGGCGGAGCAGTTCTTC
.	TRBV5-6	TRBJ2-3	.	CASRRGGISTDTQYF	TGTGCCAGCAGGCGGGGCGGGATTAGCACAGATACGCAGTATTTT
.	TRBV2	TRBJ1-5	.	CASNLRDGDQPQHF	TGTGCCAGCAACCTCCGGGACGGAGATCAGCCCCAGCATTTT